This T cell receptor (beta chain) was documented in a study of T cell repertoires in cytomegalovirus infection. Study-level background: CMV infection plus the matching HLA type was flagged by public TCR beta signatures. General observations from the study: In two of eight donors, the top clonotype was HLA-C-restricted CMV-specific.

Via MiXCR, TCRdb re-called the reads, giving one row per CDR3 protein. The sample lists approximately 1,000,000 distinct CDR3 sequences, more than 25% seen once, with around an eighth in the top ten. The table lists this clonotype with many counts. What it recognizes is unknown. Trimming shortened V by 5 bases and J by 0 bases, and 19 bases separated the two germline ends. CDR1 and CDR2 (germline): SEHNR, FQNEAQ (reference sequence). The CDR3 consists of 17 residues. This sequence originates from a human donor in good health (CMV status not recorded). Some clones in this sample may be carry-over from other donors' samples. The source was cultured CD8+ T cells from PBMCs, collected from culture after CMV antigen stimulation. The chain uses TRBV7-9 and TRBJ1-1, with D possibly being TRBD1 (6 bases). Here the CDR3 DNA reads TGTGCCAGCAGCCAACCAGGGGCGAGGGGAATGAACACTGAAGCTTTCTTT. This encodes CASSQPGARGMNTEAFF.